This is a list of T cell receptor beta chains from one sample in a study of blood T cell repertoires in COVID-19. The table came from immunoSEQ multiplex PCR; TCRdb's copy has only in-frame clones and leaves some out. The sample yields fewer than 200,000 clones, around 83% seen once. Sequenced input: peripheral blood. These TCRs come from a woman in her 70s who had recovered from COVID-19. The CDR3 runs from the conserved cysteine through the conserved F or W. Each record gives: J gene, CDR3 length, V gene, CDR3 protein.

TRBJ2-2,15,TRBV19,CASSIPGYLWVQLFF
TRBJ2-5,13,TRBV18,CASSPREQETQYF
TRBJ2-3,16,TRBV4-1,CASSQEAGGGADTQYF
TRBJ2-3,13,TRBV3-1/TRBV3-2,CASSQDYMDTQYF
TRBJ2-3,16,TRBV9,CASSVAGGQGVDTQYF
TRBJ2-6,18,TRBV5-1,CASPPGLREDSGANVLTF
TRBJ2-1,13,TRBV6-4,CASSPVQGAPQFF
TRBJ2-2,14,TRBV2,CASRVRQGTGELFF
TRBJ2-6,18,TRBV3-1/TRBV3-2,CASSQFRQGRSGANVLTF
TRBJ2-5,13,TRBV3-1/TRBV3-2,CASSRSEQETQYF
TRBJ1-4,16,TRBV18,CASSPGNRGLGEKLFF
TRBJ2-3,12,TRBV29-1,CSAGVDTDTQYF
TRBJ2-3,15,TRBV12-5,CASGLRGGTTDTQYF
TRBJ2-3,16,TRBV7-9,CASSPRLAGVDDTQYF
TRBJ2-4,14,TRBV27,CASSPQGWGNIQYF
TRBJ1-2,14,TRBV6-5,CASSYGDSLWGYTF
TRBJ1-1,16,TRBV4-3,CASSQGGGTQDTEAFF
TRBJ2-7,13,TRBV6-6,CASMRAGAYEQYF
TRBJ2-5,13,TRBV4-3,CASSQAGGETQYF
TRBJ2-5,15,TRBV5-4,CASSLVVAGQETQYF
TRBJ1-5,16,TRBV6-6,CASSYSIRASNQPQHF
TRBJ1-5,12,TRBV19,CASSISGQPQHF
TRBJ2-7,12,TRBV30,CASGQGPYEQYF
TRBJ2-6,19,TRBV3-1/TRBV3-2,CASSRRTGTLRSGANVLTF
TRBJ1-6,12,TRBV19,CATGLYNSPLHF
TRBJ2-3,16,TRBV18,CASSSRTGGLRDTQYF
TRBJ1-1,13,TRBV18,CASSPIPQIGAFF
TRBJ2-7,13,TRBV18,CASSLTGVSEQYF
TRBJ1-4,13,TRBV19,CASRGTGDEKLFF
TRBJ2-1,17,TRBV3-1/TRBV3-2,CASSQDLRLTAYNEQFF
TRBJ1-2,16,TRBV30,CAWRQTGTGLPYGYTF
TRBJ1-5,15,TRBV28,CASSRSLTGNQPQHF
TRBJ1-1,13,TRBV5-6,CASSRRGTPEAFF
TRBJ1-6,16,TRBV15,CATSSMVGQGGSPLHF
TRBJ1-4,15,TRBV4-3,CASSPGTGRGEKLFF
TRBJ2-1,16,TRBV19,CASSIARPGGHNEQFF
TRBJ1-1,14,TRBV25-1,CASSEGRGTTEAFF
TRBJ2-7,14,TRBV18,CASSPGTGSYEQYF
TRBJ2-1,11,TRBV20-1,CSARGPGEQFF
TRBJ2-7,15,TRBV7-8,CASSPRLAGVYEQYF
TRBJ2-6,15,TRBV30,CAWSAGYSGANVLTF
TRBJ1-2,13,TRBV5-1,CASSWGQGVGYTF